This entry lists 18 T cell receptor beta chains sequenced from one sample in a study of T cell responses to AZD1222 COVID-19 vaccine. Method: immunoSEQ multiplex PCR; TCRdb's copy keeps in-frame clones and lacks some. The repertoire consists of 150,000 to 200,000 clones, with 90% occurring once and the leading ten covering 2.5% to 3%. The specimen comprised peripheral blood, sampled on day 0 of AZD1222 vaccination. The receptors were sampled from an adult in good health.

The chain uses TRBV7-9 and TRBJ2-7; tentative D call: TRBD2 (7 bases). Between the trimmed V and J ends, which lost 5 bases and 12 bases, there was a span of 29 bases. This CDR3 region has 16 residues. Germline lookup yields CDR1 SEHNR and CDR2 FQNEAQ (reference sequence). CDR3 in DNA: TGTGCCAGCAGCCAAGGGGGGGGATCCCCTCGCTCTCTCCCGTACTTC. Protein: CASSQGGGSPRSLPYF.

The genes are TRBV25-1 and TRBJ1-6; D possibly corresponds to TRBD1 (5 bases). Trimming removed 7 bases at V and 5 bases at J, with 12 bases between. Germline values: CDR1 MGHDK, CDR2 SYGVNS. The CDR3 contains 14 residues. CDR3 in amino acids: CASKGTADNSPLHF. Written as DNA, the CDR3 is TGTGCCAGCAAGGGGACGGCTGATAATTCACCCCTCCACTTT.

J is TRBJ1-1 and V is TRBV10-3; D remains ambiguous. The V end was cut by 0 bases, the J end by 4 bases, with 12 bases between. The CDR3 loop spans 15 amino acids. Per the germline V gene, CDR1 is ENHRY and CDR2 is SYGVKD. The CDR3 is CAISESLAPLTEAFF. Written as DNA, the CDR3 is TGTGCCATCAGTGAGTCGTTGGCACCCCTCACTGAAGCTTTCTTT.

This chain connects TRBV5-5 to TRBJ1-2; D is possibly TRBD1 (5 bases). The V gene's germline CDR1 is SGHKS and CDR2 YYEKEE (reference sequence). Trimming removed 2 bases from V and 6 bases from J, with 17 bases in between. The CDR3 has 15 residues. The CDR3 loop reads CASSFILFQGDGYTF. CDR3 DNA: TGTGCCAGCAGCTTTATCCTTTTCCAGGGTGATGGCTACACCTTC.

The V call is TRBV11-2, the J call TRBJ2-7; 12 bases are shared with TRBD2. The germline CDR1 and CDR2 sequences are SGHAT and FQNNGV. V lost 5 bases to trimming and J lost 1 base; unmatched junction nucleotides: 6. The CDR3 is made up of 16 amino acids. CDR3 coding DNA: TGTGCCAGCAGCCCAGGGACTAGCGGGCGATCCTACGAGCAGTACTTC. Amino acids: CASSPGTSGRSYEQYF.

The gene calls are TRBV3-1 (or the pseudogene TRBV3-2) and TRBJ1-6; 7 positions match TRBD1. Germline lookup yields CDR1 LGHDT and CDR2 YNNKEL (reference sequence). The CDR3 has 17 residues. Trimming took 4 bases from V and 7 from J; bases not matched to a gene: 13. The CDR3 is CASSPFERTGANSPLHF. DNA for the CDR3: TGTGCCAGCAGCCCCTTTGAAAGAACAGGGGCCAATTCACCCCTCCACTTT.

The chain joins TRBV27 to TRBJ1-5, with D perhaps TRBD1 (5 bases). This CDR3 has 13 amino acids. Germline V gives CDR1 MNHEY, CDR2 SMNVEV (reference sequence). With 4 bases removed from V and 4 bases from J, the gap between germline ends came to 8 bases. CDR3 DNA: TGTGCCAGCAGTTCGGGACGGAATCAGCCCCAGCATTTT. Protein: CASSSGRNQPQHF.

The V and J genes are TRBV12-3 or TRBV12-4 and TRBJ2-1; D is perhaps TRBD1 (6 bases). With 1 base removed from V and 15 bases from J, the gap between germline ends came to 13 bases. There are 12 residues in the CDR3. The CDR3 reads CASSLGGPTGFF. CDR3 sequence (DNA): TGTGCCAGCAGTTTAGGGGGGCCCACCGGGTTCTTC.

In nucleotides, the CDR3 is TGTGCCAGCAGCCCTCTTTTGGGTAGAGAACACACAGATACGCAGTATTTT. Its translation: CASSPLLGREHTDTQYF. The chain joins TRBV14 to TRBJ2-3; D is unclear. The CDR3 covers 17 residues. From germline, CDR1 is SGHDN and CDR2 FVKESK. Trimming cost V 4 bases and J 2 bases, with 19 bases left between them. Based on the CDR3 plus reference TRBV14 and TRBJ2-3, the full variable domain is EAGVTQFPSHSVIEKGQTVTLRCDPISGHDNLYWYRRVMGKEIKFLLHFVKESKQDESGMPNNRFLAERTGGTYSTLKVQPAELEDSGVYFCASSPLLGREHTDTQYFGPGTRLTVL.

The V gene is TRBV4-2, the J gene TRBJ2-1; possibly TRBD2 for D (6 bases). Germline V lookup: CDR1 LGHNA, CDR2 YNFKEQ. Trimming cost V 0 bases and J 1 base, with 10 bases left between them. The CDR3 covers 16 residues. CDR3: CASSQERGRSYNEQFF. CDR3 DNA: TGTGCCAGCAGCCAAGAGCGGGGTAGGTCCTACAATGAGCAGTTCTTC.

This clone came up once. The chain employs TRBV7-2 and TRBJ2-6; TRBD1 is a possible D gene (5 bases). Germline V lookup: CDR1 SGHTA, CDR2 FQGNSA. The V gene lost 4 bases and the J gene lost 0 bases, with 7 bases spanning the gap. This CDR3 comprises 15 residues. CDR3 bases: TGTGCCAGCAGCTGGGGCGACTCTGGGGCCAACGTCCTGACTTTC. This sequence encodes CASSWGDSGANVLTF.

This chain uses TRBV4-3 with TRBJ1-1, with 9 nucleotides matching TRBD1. This CDR3 has 15 amino acids. Trimming at V came to 2 bases and at J to 2 bases, leaving 3 bases not matched to a gene. CDR1 and CDR2 from the germline V gene are LGHNA and YSLEER. In DNA, the CDR3 is TGCGCCAGCAGCCAACTGGGACAGGGTAACACTGAAGCTTTCTTT. Amino acids: CASSQLGQGNTEAFF.

The chain links TRBV24-1 to TRBJ2-5; weak D call: TRBD2 (6 bases). The V and J ends lost 8 bases and 4 bases respectively, with 7 bases between them. The CDR3 is 11 amino acids. CDR1 and CDR2 from the germline V gene are KGHDR and SFDVKD. The CDR3 DNA is TGTGCCACCACCGGGGGAGAGACCCAGTACTTC. It is translated as CATTGGETQYF.

This chain uses TRBV30 with TRBJ1-1; D unclear. Germline assignment: CDR1 GTSNPN and CDR2 SVGIG (reference sequence). Trimming took 4 bases from V and 1 from J, leaving 13 bases between them. The length of the CDR3 is 14 residues. CDR3 protein: CAWKKALSNTEAFF. The CDR3 DNA is TGTGCCTGGAAGAAGGCCCTCTCGAACACTGAAGCTTTCTTT.

The genes are TRBV6-5 and TRBJ1-5; D is ambiguous. Trimming stripped 0 bases from V and 7 bases from J, with 7 bases between. Per germline, CDR1 MNHEY and CDR2 SVGAGI. The CDR3 runs to 13 residues. Here the CDR3 reads CASSYSEGQPQHF. The CDR3, as DNA: TGTGCCAGCAGTTACTCGGAAGGGCAGCCCCAGCATTTT.

The chain is built from TRBV7-9 and TRBJ2-7, with D uncertain. CDR3 length: 13 residues. CDR1 is SEHNR, CDR2 FQNEAQ, per germline (reference sequence). The V end was cut by 1 base, the J end by 4 bases, with 8 bases between. The chain's CDR3 is CASSLDPSYEQYF. CDR3 coding DNA: TGTGCCAGCAGCTTAGATCCCTCATACGAGCAGTACTTC.

This clone has a single count. CDR3 in amino acids: CASRRKGWVNTEAFF. Written as DNA, the CDR3 is TGTGCCAGCAGACGAAAGGGGTGGGTGAACACTGAAGCTTTCTTT. The rearrangement joins TRBV6-5 to TRBJ1-1, with a tentative D call TRBD1 (5 bases). CDR1 is MNHEY and CDR2 is SVGAGI in the germline V gene. Trimming removed 6 bases from V and 0 bases from J, with 14 bases in between. The CDR3 runs 15 residues.

The chain employs TRBV19 and TRBJ2-5; no firm D call. The CDR3 sequence is 12 residues long. Germline CDR1 is LNHDA and CDR2 is SQIVND (reference sequence). Trimming left V 8 bases short and J 5 bases short, with 12 bases between. The CDR3 DNA sequence: TGTGCCAGTGGACCCGGACGGGAGACCCAGTACTTC. This codes for CASGPGRETQYF.